This T cell receptor (beta chain) was documented in a study of early T cells in non-severe SARS-CoV-2 infection. Study-level information: Chains from this unsorted whole-blood bulk RNA could not be paired. Broader study findings: The matching step, a VDJdb search, favored anti-spike CD8 responses and missed private and CD4 specificities.

A remark on this clonotype: Its antigen remains unidentified.

The CDR3 contains 16 residues. From germline, CDR1 is SGHTA and CDR2 FQGNSA. V gave up 7 bases and J gave up 5 bases, with 21 bases separating them. Individually, cDNA molecules had unique molecular identifiers attached to them. One entry per CDR3 protein results from TCRdb running MiXCR on the 5' RACE reads. The table includes about 53,000 distinct CDR3 sequences, 10% to 15% detected once. The sample in question was whole blood, obtained at baseline. The rearrangement joins TRBV7-2 to TRBJ2-1, with unresolved D. The sequence derives from an adult who was a healthcare worker with PCR-confirmed SARS-CoV-2 infection or an uninfected control (not recorded which). The CDR3 nucleotides read TGTGCCAGCACCCGCCATCTTGCCCAAACTAACAATGAGCAGTTCTTC. It yields the protein CASTRHLAQTNNEQFF.